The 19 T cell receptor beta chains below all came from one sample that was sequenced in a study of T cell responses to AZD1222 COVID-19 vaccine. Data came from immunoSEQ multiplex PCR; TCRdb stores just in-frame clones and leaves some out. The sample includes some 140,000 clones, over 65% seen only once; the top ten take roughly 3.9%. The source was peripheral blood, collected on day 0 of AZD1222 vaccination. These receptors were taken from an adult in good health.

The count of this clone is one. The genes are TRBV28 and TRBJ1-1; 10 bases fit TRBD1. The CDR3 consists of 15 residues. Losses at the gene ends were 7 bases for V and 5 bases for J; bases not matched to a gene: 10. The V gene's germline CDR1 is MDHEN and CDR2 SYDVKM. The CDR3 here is CASTLRTGGRTEAFF. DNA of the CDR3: TGTGCCAGCACCCTAAGGACAGGGGGTCGGACTGAAGCTTTCTTT.

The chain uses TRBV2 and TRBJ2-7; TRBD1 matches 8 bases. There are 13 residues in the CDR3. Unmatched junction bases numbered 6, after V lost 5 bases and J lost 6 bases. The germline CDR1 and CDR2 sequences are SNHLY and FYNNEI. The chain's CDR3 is CASSPTGESEQYF. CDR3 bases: TGTGCCAGCAGTCCGACAGGGGAGTCCGAGCAGTACTTC.

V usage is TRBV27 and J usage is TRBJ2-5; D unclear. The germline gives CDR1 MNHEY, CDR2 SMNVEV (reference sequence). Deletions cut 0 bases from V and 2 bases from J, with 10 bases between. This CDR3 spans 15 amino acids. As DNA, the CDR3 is TGTGCCAGCAGTTTATCCTGGGTCGGACAAGAGACCCAGTACTTC. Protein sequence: CASSLSWVGQETQYF.

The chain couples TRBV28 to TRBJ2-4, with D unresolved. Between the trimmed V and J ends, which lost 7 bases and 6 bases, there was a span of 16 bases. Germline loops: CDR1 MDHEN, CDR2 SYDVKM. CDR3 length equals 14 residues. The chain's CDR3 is CASTRENMGNIQYF. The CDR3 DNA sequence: TGTGCCAGCACCCGAGAAAACATGGGAAACATTCAGTACTTC.

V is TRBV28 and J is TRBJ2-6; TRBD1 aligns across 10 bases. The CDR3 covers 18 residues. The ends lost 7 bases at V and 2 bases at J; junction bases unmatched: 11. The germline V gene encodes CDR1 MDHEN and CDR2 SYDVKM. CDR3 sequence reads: CASTPWRQGAAGANVLTF. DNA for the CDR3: TGTGCCAGCACACCTTGGAGACAGGGGGCTGCTGGGGCCAACGTCCTGACTTTC.

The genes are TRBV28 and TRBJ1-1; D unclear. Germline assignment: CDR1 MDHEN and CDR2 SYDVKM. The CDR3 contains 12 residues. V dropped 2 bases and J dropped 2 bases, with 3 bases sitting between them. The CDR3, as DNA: TGTGCCAGCAGTTTAACAAACACTGAAGCTTTCTTT. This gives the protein CASSLTNTEAFF.

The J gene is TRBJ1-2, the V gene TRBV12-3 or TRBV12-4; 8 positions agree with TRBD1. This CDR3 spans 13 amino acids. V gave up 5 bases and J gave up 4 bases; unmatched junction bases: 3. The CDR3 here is CASSRDRIYGYTF. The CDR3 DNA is TGTGCCAGCAGTCGGGACAGGATCTATGGCTACACCTTC.

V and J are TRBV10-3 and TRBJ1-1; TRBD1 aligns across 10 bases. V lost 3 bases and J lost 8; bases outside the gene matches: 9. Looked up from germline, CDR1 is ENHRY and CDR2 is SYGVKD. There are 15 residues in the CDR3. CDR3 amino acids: CAISDAGTGAREAFF. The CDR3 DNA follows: TGTGCCATCAGTGACGCCGGGACAGGGGCGAGAGAAGCTTTCTTT.

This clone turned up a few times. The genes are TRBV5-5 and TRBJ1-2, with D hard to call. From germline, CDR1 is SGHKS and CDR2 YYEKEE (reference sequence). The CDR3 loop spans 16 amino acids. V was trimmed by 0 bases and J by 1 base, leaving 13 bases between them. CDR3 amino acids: CASSLGPGGINYGYTF. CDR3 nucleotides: TGTGCCAGCAGCTTGGGGCCCGGAGGGATTAACTATGGCTACACCTTC.

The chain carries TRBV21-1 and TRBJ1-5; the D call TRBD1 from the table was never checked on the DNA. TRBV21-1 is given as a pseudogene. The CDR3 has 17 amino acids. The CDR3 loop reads CASSKRRGRVPWEPQHF. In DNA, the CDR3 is TGTGCCAGCAGCAAGAGGAGGGGGCGCGTCCCCTGGGAGCCCCAGCATTTT.

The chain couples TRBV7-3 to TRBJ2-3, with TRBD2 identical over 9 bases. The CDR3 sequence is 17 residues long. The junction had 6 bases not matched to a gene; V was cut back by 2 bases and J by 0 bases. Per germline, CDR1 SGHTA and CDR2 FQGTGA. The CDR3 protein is CASSLQPLAGSTDTQYF. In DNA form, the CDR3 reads TGTGCCAGCAGCTTACAACCCCTAGCGGGGAGCACAGATACGCAGTATTTT. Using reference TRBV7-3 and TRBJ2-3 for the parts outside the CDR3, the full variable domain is GAGVSQTPSNKVTEKGKYVELRCDPISGHTALYWYRQSLGQGPEFLIYFQGTGAADDSGLPNDRFFAVRPEGSVSTLKIQRTERGDSAVYLCASSLQPLAGSTDTQYFGPGTRLTVL.

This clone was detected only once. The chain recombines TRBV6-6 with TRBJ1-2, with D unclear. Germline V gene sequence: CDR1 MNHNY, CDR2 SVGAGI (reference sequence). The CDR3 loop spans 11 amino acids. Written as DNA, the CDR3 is TGTGTGACGAGTAAGAACTATGGCTACACCTTC. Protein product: CVTSKNYGYTF.

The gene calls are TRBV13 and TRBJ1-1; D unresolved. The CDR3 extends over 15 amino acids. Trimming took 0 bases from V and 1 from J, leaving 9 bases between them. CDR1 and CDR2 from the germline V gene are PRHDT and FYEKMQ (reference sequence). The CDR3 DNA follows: TGTGCCAGCAGCTTAGGGCCAGACAAGAACACTGAAGCTTTCTTT. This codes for CASSLGPDKNTEAFF.

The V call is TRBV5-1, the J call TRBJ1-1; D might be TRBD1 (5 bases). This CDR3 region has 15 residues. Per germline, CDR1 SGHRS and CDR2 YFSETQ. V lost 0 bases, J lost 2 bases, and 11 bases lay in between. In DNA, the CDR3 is TGCGCCAGCAGCTTGGCCGGGGGGAGTAACACTGAAGCTTTCTTT. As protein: CASSLAGGSNTEAFF.

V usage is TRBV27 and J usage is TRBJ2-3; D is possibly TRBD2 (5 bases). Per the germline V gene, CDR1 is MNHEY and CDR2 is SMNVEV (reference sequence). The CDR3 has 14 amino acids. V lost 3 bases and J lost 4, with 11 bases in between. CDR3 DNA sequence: TGTGCCAGCAGTTTTGCTAGCCTCGCAGATACGCAGTATTTT. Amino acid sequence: CASSFASLADTQYF.

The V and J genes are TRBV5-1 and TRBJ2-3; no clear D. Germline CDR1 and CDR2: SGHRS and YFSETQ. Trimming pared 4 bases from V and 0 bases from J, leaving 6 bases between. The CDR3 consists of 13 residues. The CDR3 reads CASSPLSTDTQYF. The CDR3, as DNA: TGCGCCAGCAGCCCGCTTAGCACAGATACGCAGTATTTT.

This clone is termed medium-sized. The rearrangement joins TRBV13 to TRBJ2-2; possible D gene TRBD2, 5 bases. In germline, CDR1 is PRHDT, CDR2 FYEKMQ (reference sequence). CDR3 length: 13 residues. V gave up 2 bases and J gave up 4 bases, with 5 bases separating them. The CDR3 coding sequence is TGTGCCAGCAGCTTAAGCGGCACCGGGGAGCTGTTTTTT. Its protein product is CASSLSGTGELFF.

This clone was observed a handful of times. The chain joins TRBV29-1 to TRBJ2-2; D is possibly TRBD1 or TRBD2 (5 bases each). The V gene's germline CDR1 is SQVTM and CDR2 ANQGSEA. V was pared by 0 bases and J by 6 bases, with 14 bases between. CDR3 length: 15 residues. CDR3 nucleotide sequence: TGCAGCGTTGAAGATTTCGCAGGGAGCGCCGGGGAGCTGTTTTTT. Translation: CSVEDFAGSAGELFF.

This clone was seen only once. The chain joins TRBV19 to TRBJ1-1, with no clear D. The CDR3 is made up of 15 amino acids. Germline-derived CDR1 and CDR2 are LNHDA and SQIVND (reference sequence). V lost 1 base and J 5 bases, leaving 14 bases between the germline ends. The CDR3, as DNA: TGTGCCAGTAGTATAGCGGGGAAGGAAAGAACTGAAGCTTTCTTT. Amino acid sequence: CASSIAGKERTEAFF.